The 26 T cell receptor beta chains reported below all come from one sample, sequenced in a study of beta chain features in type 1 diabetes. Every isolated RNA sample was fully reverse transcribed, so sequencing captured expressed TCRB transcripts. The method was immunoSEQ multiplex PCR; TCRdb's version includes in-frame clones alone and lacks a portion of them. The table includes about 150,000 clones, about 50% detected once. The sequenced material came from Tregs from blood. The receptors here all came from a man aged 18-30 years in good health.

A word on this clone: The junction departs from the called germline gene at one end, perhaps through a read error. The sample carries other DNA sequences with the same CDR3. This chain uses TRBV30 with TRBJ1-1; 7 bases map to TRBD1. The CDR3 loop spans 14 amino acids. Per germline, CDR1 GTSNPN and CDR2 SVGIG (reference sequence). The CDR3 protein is CAWSFDRANTEAFF. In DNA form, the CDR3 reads TGTGCCTGGAGTTTTGACAGGGCGAACACTGAAGCTTTTTTT.

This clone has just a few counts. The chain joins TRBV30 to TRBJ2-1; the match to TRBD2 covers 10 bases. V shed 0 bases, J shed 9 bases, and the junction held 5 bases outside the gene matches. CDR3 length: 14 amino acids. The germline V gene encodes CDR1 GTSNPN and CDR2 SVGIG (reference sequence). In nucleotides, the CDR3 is TGTGCCTGGAGTGTACTAGCGGGGCCTGGTGAGCAGTTCTTC. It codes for CAWSVLAGPGEQFF.

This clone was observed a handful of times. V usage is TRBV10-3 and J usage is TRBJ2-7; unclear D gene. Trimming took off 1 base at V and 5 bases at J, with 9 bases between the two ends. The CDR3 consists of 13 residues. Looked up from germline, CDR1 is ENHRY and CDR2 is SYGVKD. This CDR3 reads CAISELVQNEQYF. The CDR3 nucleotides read TGTGCCATCAGTGAGTTGGTCCAGAACGAGCAGTACTTC.

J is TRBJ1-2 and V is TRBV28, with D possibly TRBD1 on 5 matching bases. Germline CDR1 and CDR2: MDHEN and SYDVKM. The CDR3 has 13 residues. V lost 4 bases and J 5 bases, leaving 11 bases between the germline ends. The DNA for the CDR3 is TGTGCCAGCAGTTCGGGACTGATTTATGGCTACACCTTC. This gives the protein CASSSGLIYGYTF.

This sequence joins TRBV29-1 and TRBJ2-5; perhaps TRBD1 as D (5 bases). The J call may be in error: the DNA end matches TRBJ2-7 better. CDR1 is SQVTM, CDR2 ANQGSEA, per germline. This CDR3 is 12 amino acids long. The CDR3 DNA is TGCAGCGTTGGTAGCAGGGCCTACGAGCAGTACTTC. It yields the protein CSVGSRAYEQYF.

For the CDR3, the DNA is TGTGCCAGCAGTGTTACTAGCGGGAGGACCAATGAGCAGTTCTTC. Protein: CASSVTSGRTNEQFF. The V gene is TRBV9, the J gene TRBJ2-1; 12 bases are shared with TRBD2. V shed 5 bases, J shed 6 bases, and the junction held 6 bases outside the gene matches. The CDR3 contains 15 residues. Germline-derived CDR1 and CDR2 are SGDLS and YYNGEE.

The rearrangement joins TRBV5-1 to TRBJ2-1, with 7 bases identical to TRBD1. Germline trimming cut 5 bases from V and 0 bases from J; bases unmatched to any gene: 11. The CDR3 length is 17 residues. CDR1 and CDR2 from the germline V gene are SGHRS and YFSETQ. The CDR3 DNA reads TGCGCCAGCAGAGGGGGCCCGTCAGGGAGCTCCTACAATGAGCAGTTCTTC. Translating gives CASRGGPSGSSYNEQFF. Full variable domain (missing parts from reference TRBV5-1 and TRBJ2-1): KAGVTQTPRYLIKTRGQQVTLSCSPISGHRSVSWYQQTPGQGLQFLFEYFSETQRNKGNFPGRFSGRQFSNSRSEMNVSTLELGDSALYLCASRGGPSGSSYNEQFFGPGTRLTVL.

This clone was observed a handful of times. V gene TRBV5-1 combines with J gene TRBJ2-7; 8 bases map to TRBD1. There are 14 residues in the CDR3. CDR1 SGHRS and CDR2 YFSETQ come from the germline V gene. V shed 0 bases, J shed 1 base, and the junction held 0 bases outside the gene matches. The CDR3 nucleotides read TGCGCCAGCAGCTTGGACAGGGGGTCCTACGAGCAGTACTTC. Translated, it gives CASSLDRGSYEQYF.

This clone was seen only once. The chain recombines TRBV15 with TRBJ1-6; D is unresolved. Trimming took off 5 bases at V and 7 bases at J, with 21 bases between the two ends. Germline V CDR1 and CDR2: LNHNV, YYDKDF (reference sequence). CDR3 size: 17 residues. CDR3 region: CATSSSLGSLRNSPLHF. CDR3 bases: TGTGCCACCAGCTCTTCTTTGGGCAGCCTCAGGAATTCACCCCTCCACTTT.

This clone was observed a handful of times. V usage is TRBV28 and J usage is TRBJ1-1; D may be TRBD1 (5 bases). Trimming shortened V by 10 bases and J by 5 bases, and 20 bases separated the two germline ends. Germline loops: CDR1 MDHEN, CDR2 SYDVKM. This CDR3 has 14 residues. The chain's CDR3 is CATSGRGTLTEAFF. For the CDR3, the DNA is TGTGCCACCTCAGGGAGGGGCACCCTAACTGAAGCTTTCTTT.

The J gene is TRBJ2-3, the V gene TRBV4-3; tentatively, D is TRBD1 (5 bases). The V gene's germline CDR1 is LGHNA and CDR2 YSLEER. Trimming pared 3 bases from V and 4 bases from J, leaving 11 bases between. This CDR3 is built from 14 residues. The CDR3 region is CASSHQGVADTQYF. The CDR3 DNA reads TGCGCCAGCAGCCACCAAGGGGTCGCAGATACGCAGTATTTT.

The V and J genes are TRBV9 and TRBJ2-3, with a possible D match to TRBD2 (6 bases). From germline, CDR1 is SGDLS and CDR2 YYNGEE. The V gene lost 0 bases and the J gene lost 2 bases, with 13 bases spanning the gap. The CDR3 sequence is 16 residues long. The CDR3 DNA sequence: TGTGCCAGCAGCGTAGGGGTCGGGAGTGTCACAGATACGCAGTATTTT. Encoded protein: CASSVGVGSVTDTQYF.

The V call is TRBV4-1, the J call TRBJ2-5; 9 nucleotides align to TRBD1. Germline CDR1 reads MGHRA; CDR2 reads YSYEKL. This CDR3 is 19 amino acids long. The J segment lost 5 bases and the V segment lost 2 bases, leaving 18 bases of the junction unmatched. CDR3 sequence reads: CASSQPYEDRGGSRETQYF. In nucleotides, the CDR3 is TGCGCCAGCAGCCAACCCTACGAGGACAGGGGAGGGTCTCGGGAGACCCAGTACTTC.

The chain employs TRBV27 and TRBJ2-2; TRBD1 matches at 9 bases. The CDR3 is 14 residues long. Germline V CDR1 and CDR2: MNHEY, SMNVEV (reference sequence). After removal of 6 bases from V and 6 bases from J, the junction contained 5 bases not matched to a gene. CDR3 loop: CASSPGTGSGELFF. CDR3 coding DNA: TGTGCCAGCAGCCCCGGGACAGGGTCCGGGGAGCTGTTTTTT.

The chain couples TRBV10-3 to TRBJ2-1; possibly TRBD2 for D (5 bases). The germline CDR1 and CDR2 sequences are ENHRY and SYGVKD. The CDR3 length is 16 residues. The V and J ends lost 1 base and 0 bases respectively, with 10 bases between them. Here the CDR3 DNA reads TGTGCCATCAGTGAGTTAGCGTCGAGCTCCTACAATGAGCAGTTCTTC. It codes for CAISELASSSYNEQFF.

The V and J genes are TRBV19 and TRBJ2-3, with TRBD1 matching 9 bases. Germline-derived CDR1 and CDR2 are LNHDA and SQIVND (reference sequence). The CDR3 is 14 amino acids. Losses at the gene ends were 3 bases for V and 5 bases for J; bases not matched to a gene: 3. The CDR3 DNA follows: TGTGCCAGTAGTATGGGGACAGGGAGAGATACGCAGTATTTT. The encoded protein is CASSMGTGRDTQYF.

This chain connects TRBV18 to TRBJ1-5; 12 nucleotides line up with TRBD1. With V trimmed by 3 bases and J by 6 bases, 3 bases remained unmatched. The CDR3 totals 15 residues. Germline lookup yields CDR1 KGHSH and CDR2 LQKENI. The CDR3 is CASSPGTGGFQPQHF. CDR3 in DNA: TGTGCCAGCTCACCCGGGACAGGGGGCTTTCAGCCCCAGCATTTT.

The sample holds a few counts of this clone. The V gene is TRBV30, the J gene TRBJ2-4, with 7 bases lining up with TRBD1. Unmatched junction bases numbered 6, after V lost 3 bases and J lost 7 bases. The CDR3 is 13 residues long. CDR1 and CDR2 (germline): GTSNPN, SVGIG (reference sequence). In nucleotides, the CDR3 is TGTGCCTGGAGACAGGGGCTACGGAACATTCAGTACTTC. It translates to CAWRQGLRNIQYF.

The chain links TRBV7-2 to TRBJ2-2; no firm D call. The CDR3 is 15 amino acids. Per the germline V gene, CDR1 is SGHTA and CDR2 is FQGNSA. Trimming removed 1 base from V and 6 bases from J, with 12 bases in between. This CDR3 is CASSLGIDMPGELFF. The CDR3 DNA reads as TGTGCCAGCAGCTTAGGAATCGACATGCCCGGGGAGCTGTTTTTT.

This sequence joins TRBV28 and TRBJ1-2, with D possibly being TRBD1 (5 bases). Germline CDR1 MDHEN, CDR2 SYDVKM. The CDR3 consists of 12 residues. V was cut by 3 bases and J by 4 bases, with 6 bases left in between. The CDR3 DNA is TGTGCCAGCAGTTTCCAGGGCTATGGCTACACCTTC. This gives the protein CASSFQGYGYTF.

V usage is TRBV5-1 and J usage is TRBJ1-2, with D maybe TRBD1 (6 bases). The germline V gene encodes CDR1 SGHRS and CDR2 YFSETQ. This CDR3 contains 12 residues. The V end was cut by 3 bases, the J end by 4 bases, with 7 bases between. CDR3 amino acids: CASSSQGYGYTF. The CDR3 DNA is TGCGCCAGCAGCTCACAGGGCTATGGCTACACCTTC.

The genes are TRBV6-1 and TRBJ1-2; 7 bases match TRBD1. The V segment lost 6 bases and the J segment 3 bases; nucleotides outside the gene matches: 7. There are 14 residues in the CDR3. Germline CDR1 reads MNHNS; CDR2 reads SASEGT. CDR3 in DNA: TGTGCCAGCAGGGTCGACAGGGTGGACTATGGCTACACCTTC. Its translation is CASRVDRVDYGYTF.

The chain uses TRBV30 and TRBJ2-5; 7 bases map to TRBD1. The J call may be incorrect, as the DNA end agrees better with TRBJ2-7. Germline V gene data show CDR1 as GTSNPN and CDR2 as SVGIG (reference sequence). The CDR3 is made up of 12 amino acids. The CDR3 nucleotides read TGTGCCTGGAAACAGGGGTCCTACGAGCAGTACTTC. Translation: CAWKQGSYEQYF.

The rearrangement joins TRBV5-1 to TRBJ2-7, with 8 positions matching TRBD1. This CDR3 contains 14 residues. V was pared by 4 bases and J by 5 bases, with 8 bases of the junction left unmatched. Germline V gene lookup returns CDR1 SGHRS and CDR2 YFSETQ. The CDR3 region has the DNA TGCGCCAGCAGCCCGGACAGGGAGGAAAACGAGCAGTACTTC. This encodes CASSPDREENEQYF.

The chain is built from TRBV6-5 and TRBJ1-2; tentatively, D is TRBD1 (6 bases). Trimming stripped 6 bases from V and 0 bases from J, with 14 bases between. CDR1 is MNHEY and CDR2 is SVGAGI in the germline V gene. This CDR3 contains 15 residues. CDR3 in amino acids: CASSLAGQPNYGYTF. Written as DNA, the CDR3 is TGTGCCAGCAGCCTCGCCGGACAGCCTAACTATGGCTACACCTTC.

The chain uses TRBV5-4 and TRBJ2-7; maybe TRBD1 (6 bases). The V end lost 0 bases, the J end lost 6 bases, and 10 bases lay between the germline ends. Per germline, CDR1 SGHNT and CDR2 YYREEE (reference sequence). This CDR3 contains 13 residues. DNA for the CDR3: TGTGCCAGCAGCTTGGGACGGGACACCGAGCAGTACTTC. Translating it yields CASSLGRDTEQYF.